This TCR beta chain was profiled in a study of blood T cell repertoires in COVID-19. Overall study context: The United States, Italy and Spain provided the acute and convalescent COVID-19 samples.

Seattle's enrolled individuals joined amid active infection and were then monitored longitudinally. Germline-derived CDR1 and CDR2 are MGHRA and YSYEKL. V dropped 0 bases and J dropped 1 base, with 12 bases sitting between them. The CDR3 is 16 residues long. The authors' processing: Using reference gene primer amplification, nucleated cell counts were estimated. Assay used: immunoSEQ multiplex PCR; TCRdb lists only in-frame clones, some missing. The V and J calls and the clone size are those of that table, but D and trimming were determined from the DNA. Of around 400,000 clones detected, 87% appear once; the ten largest clones hold around 9.3%.

The chain joins TRBV4-1 to TRBJ1-1, with D tentatively TRBD1 (5 bases). This receptor was obtained from a woman in her thirties with COVID-19, enrolled during active disease. The sample comprised peripheral blood. In nucleotides, the CDR3 is TGCGCCAGCAGCCAAGAACCAGGGCGGACGAACACTGAAGCTTTCTTT. Its translation is CASSQEPGRTNTEAFF.